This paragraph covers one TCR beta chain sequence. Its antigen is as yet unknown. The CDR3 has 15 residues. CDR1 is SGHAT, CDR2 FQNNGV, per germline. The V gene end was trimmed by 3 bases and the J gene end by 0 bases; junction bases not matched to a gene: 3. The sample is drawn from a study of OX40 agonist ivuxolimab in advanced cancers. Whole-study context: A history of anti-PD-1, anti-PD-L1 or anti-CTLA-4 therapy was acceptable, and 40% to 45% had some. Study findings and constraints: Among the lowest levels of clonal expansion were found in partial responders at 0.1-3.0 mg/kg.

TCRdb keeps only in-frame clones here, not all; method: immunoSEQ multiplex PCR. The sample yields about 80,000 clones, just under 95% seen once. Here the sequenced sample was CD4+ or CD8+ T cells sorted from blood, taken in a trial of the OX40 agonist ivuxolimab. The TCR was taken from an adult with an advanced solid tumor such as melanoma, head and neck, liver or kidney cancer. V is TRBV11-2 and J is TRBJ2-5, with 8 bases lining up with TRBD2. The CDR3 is CASSFVGGDQETQYF. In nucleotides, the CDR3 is TGTGCCAGCAGCTTTGTCGGGGGGGACCAAGAGACCCAGTACTTC.